The 2 T cell receptor beta chains below all came from one sample that was sequenced in a study of PD-1 blockade in classical Hodgkin lymphoma. There was relapse after autologous stem cell transplantation in every patient, and there was variation in brentuximab vedotin exposure. TCRdb's table, derived via immunoSEQ multiplex PCR, lists solely in-frame clones and lacks some. The table records 45,000 to 50,000 clones, 80% of them present only once. The sequencing used peripheral blood mononuclear cells (PBMCs), collected before the second cycle of nivolumab. These receptors were obtained from a human donor with classical Hodgkin lymphoma.

The chain is built from TRBV29-1 and TRBJ2-5; 9 bases are shared with TRBD2. The CDR3 totals 13 residues. Germline CDR1 and CDR2: SQVTM and ANQGSEA. The ends lost 7 bases at V and 2 bases at J; junction bases unmatched: 5. The CDR3 coding sequence is TGCAGCGGCCGACTAGCGGTACAAGAGACCCAGTACTTC. As protein: CSGRLAVQETQYF.

This chain uses TRBV29-1 with TRBJ1-2; 10 positions match TRBD1. V gave up 7 bases and J gave up 8 bases; unmatched junction bases: 7. In germline, CDR1 is SQVTM, CDR2 ANQGSEA. The CDR3 extends over 12 amino acids. CDR3 in DNA: TGCAGCGGAGTGGGGACAGGGGACGGCTACACCTTC. It is translated as CSGVGTGDGYTF.